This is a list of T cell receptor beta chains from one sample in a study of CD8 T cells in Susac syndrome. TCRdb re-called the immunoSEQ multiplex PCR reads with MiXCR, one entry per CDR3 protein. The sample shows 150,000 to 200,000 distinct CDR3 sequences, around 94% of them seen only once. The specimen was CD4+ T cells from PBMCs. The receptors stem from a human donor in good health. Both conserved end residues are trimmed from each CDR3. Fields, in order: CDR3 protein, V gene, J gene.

AWSGPSYNEQF	TRBV30	TRBJ2-1
SAARAYEQY	TRBV20-1	TRBJ2-7
ASSALRVYEQY	TRBV27	TRBJ2-7
ASSVAWEPWREQF	TRBV9	TRBJ2-1
SVDRGWNTEAF	TRBV29-1	TRBJ1-1
ASSHGSGYNSPLH	TRBV25-1	TRBJ1-6
ASSGQYSNQPQH	TRBV18	TRBJ1-5
SGSGTAGETQY	TRBV29-1	TRBJ2-5
SVARPGLAEETQY	TRBV29-1	TRBJ2-5
ASSETGSGQPQH	TRBV5-1	TRBJ1-5
ASSFPPAASTDTQY	TRBV12-3/TRBV12-4	TRBJ2-3
ASSPRRLNTGELF	TRBV23-1	TRBJ2-2
ASSQSPSGVEEQY	TRBV23-1	TRBJ2-7
ASSLSTGNTEAF	TRBV7-2	TRBJ1-1
ASSQNIGNTIY	TRBV4-3	TRBJ1-3
ASSHNHPYRLFNQPQH	TRBV7-6	TRBJ1-5
ASSMDRGRETQY	TRBV11-3	TRBJ2-5
ASSVGVRTGQETQY	TRBV9	TRBJ2-5
ASSLRDRGEYGYT	TRBV7-6	TRBJ1-2
ATSGGTYEQY	TRBV18	TRBJ2-7
ASSNYLDRGSYGYT	TRBV2	TRBJ1-2
SVRGQGAYNEQF	TRBV29-1	TRBJ2-1
ASSYRGQGHNEQF	TRBV6-5	TRBJ2-1
SAGTVTDTQY	TRBV20-1	TRBJ2-3
ASRKNRGPSTDTQY	TRBV5-1	TRBJ2-3
SVDVQAANYGYT	TRBV29-1	TRBJ1-2
ASSVNRGKGEKLF	TRBV9	TRBJ1-4
SASGQAMGYT	TRBV20-1	TRBJ1-2
ASSQDLIAGGLSNEQF	TRBV3-1	TRBJ2-1